The subject of this entry is one T cell receptor beta chain. The germline gives CDR1 SGHTA, CDR2 FQGNSA. The CDR3 loop spans 13 amino acids. V lost 0 bases and J lost 6, with 7 bases in between. This specimen belongs to a study of blood T cell repertoires in COVID-19. Sequenced by immunoSEQ multiplex PCR; TCRdb stores in-frame clones only, minus some. The sample records 250,000 to 300,000 clones, roughly 88% being singletons. The TCR sequence derives from a woman aged 70 to 79 with acute or convalescent COVID-19. Sequenced material: peripheral blood. The chain combines TRBV7-2 with TRBJ2-3; D is unclear. CDR3 in amino acids: CASSLALGDTQYF. DNA for the CDR3: TGTGCCAGCAGCTTAGCGCTAGGCGATACGCAGTATTTT.